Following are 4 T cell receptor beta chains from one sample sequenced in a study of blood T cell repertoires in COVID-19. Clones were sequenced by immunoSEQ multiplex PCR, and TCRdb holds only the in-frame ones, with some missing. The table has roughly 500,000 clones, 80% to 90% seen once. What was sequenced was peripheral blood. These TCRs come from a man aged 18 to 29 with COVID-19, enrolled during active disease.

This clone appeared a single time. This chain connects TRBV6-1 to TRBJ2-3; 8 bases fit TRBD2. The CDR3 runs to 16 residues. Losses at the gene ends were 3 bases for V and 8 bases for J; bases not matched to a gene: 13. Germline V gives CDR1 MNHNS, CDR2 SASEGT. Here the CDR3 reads CASSEGTRPISGTQYF. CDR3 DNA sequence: TGTGCCAGCAGTGAGGGGACTAGGCCAATCTCGGGTACGCAGTATTTT.

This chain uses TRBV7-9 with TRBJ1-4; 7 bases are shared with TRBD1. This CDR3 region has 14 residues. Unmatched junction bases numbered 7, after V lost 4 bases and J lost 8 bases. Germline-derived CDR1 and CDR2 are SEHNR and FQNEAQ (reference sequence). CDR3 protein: CASSSSGGGEKLFF. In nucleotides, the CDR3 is TGTGCCAGCAGCTCCTCAGGGGGTGGCGAAAAACTGTTTTTT.

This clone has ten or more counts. CDR3 sequence: CASSYLAGGYNEQFF. DNA of the CDR3: TGTGCCAGCAGTTACCTAGCGGGAGGATACAATGAGCAGTTCTTC. This sequence joins TRBV6-5 and TRBJ2-1; TRBD2 matches 11 bases. J lost 4 bases, V lost 2 bases, and 1 base had no gene match. The CDR3 has 15 residues. Germline V lookup: CDR1 MNHEY, CDR2 SVGAGI.

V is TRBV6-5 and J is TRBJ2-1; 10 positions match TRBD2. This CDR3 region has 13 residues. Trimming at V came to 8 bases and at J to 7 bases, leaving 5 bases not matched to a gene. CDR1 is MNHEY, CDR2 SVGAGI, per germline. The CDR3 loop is CASQTSGFNEQFF. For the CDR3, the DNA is TGTGCCAGCCAGACTAGCGGGTTTAATGAGCAGTTCTTC.